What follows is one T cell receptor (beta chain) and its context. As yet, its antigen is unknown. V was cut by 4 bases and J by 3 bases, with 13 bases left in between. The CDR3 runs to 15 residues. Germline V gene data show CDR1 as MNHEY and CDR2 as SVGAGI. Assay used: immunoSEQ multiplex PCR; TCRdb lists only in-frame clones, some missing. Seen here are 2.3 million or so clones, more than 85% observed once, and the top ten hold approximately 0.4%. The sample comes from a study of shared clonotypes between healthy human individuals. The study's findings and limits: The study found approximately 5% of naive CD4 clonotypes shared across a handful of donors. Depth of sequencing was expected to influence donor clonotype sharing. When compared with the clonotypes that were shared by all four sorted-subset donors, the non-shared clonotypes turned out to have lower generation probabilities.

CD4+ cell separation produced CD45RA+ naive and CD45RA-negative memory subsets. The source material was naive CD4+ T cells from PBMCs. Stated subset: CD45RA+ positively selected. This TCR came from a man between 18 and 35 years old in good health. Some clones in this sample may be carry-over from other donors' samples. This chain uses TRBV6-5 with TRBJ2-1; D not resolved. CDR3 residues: CASSLRRKDYNEQFF. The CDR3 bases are TGTGCCAGCAGTTTACGGAGAAAGGACTACAATGAGCAGTTCTTC.